The source of this T cell receptor beta chain is a study of T cell repertoires in cytomegalovirus infection. Overall study results and limits: Ex vivo, HLA-C-restricted CMV-specific TCR beta clonotypes prevailed over the rest of the response.

The V end lost 3 bases, the J end lost 0 bases, and 5 bases lay between the germline ends. Germline CDR1 and CDR2: MGHDK and SYGVNS. The length of the CDR3 is 14 residues. TCRdb processed the reads anew with MiXCR; each CDR3 protein has one entry. The data show about 320,000 distinct CDR3 sequences, with over 7.5% seen just once and 3.5% to 4.5% held by the top ten. Many counts were recorded for this clonotype. What it binds is not known. The specimen sequenced was PBMCs. The J gene is TRBJ2-2, the V gene TRBV25-1; no reliable D call. The receptor comes from a human donor in good health (CMV status not recorded). Some clones in this sample may be carry-over from other donors' samples. The CDR3 nucleotides are TGTGCCAGCAGTGACTTAGCGAACACCGGGGAGCTGTTTTTT. Encoded protein: CASSDLANTGELFF.